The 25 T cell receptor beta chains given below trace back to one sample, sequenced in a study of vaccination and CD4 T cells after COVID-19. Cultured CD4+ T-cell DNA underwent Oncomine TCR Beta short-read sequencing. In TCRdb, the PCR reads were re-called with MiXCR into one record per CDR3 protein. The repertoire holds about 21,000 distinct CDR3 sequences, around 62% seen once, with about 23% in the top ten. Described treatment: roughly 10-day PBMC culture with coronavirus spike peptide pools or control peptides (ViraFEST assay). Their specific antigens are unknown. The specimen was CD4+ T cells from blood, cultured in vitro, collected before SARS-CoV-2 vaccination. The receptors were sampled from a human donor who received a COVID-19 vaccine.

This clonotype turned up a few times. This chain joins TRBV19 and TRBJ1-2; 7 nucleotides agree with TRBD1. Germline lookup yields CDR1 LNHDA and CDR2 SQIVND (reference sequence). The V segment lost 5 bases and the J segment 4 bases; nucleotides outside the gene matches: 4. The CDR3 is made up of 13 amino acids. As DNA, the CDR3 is TGTGCCAGTAGTGCTACAGGGGCCTATGGCTACACCTTC. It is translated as CASSATGAYGYTF.

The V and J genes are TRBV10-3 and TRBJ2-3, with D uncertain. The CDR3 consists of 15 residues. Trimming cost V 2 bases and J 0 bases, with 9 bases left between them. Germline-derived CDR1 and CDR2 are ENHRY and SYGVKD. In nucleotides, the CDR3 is TGTGCCATCAGTGAGGTCAGATCTAGCACAGATACGCAGTATTTT. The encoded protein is CAISEVRSSTDTQYF.

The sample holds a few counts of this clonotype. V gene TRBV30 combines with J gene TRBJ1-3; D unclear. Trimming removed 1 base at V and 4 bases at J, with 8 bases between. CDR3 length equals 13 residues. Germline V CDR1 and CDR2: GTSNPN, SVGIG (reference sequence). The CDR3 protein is CAWSGGLGNTIYF. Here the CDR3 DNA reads TGTGCCTGGAGTGGTGGATTGGGAAACACCATATATTTT.

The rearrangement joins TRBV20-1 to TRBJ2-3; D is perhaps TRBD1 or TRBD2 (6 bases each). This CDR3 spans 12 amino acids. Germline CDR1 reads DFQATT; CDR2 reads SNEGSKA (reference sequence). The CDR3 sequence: CSPTGAGDTQYF. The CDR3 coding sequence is TGCAGCCCTACGGGGGCAGGGGATACGCAGTATTTT.

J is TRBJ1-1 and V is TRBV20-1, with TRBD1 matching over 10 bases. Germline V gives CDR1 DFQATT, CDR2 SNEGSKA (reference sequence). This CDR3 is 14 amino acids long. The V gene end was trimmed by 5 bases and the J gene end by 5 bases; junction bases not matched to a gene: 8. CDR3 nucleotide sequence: TGCAGTGCTCTTCGGACAGGGGGTTTGACTGAAGCTTTCTTT. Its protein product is CSALRTGGLTEAFF.

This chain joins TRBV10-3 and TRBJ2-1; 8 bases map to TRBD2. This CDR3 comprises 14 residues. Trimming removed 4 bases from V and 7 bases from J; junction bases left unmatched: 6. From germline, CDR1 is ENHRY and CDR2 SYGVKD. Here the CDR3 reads CAISVGGGMNEQFF. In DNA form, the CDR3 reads TGTGCCATCAGTGTGGGCGGGGGGATGAATGAGCAGTTCTTC.

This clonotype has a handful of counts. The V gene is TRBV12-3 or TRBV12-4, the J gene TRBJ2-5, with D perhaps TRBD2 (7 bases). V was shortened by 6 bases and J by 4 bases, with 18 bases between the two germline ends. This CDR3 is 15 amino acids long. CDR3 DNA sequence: TGTGCCAGCAGCCGAGGGGGGGCTGGGCGAGAGACCCAGTACTTC. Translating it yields CASSRGGAGRETQYF.

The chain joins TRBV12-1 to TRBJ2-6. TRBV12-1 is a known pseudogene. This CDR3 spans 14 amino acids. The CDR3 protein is CASIGGSGANVLTF. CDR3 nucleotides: TGTGCCAGCATCGGTGGCTCTGGGGCCAACGTCCTGACTTTC.

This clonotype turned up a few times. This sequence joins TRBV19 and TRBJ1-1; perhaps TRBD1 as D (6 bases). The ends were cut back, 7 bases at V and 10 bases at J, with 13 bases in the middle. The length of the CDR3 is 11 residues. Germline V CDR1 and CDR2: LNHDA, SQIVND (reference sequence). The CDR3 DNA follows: TGTGCCAGTATCTCGGGGGGCGTAGCTTTCTTT. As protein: CASISGGVAFF.

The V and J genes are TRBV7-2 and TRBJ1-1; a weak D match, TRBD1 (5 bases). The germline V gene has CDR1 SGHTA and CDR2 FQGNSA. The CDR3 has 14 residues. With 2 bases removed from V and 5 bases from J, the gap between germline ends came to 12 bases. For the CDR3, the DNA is TGTGCCAGCAGCTTATACCAGGGTAGGACTGAAGCTTTCTTT. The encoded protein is CASSLYQGRTEAFF.

The CDR3 reads CSAVGMNQETQYF. The CDR3 nucleotides read TGCAGTGCCGTGGGAATGAATCAAGAGACCCAGTACTTC. This chain connects TRBV20-1 to TRBJ2-5; D is ambiguous. V lost 6 bases and J 2 bases, leaving 13 bases between the germline ends. The V gene's germline CDR1 is DFQATT and CDR2 SNEGSKA (reference sequence). The CDR3 contains 13 residues.

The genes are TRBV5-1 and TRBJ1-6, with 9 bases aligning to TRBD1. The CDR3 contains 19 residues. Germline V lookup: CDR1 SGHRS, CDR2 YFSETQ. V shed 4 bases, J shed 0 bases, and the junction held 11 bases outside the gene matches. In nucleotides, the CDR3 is TGCGCCAGCAGCATAGGACAGGGGACTGTCGGCTCCTATAATTCACCCCTCCACTTT. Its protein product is CASSIGQGTVGSYNSPLHF.

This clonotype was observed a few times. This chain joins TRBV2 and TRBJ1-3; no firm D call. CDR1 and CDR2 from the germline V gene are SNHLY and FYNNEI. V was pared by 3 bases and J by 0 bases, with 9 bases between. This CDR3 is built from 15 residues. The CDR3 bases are TGTGCCAGCAGTGAGAACAGAGTCTCTGGAAACACCATATATTTT. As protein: CASSENRVSGNTIYF.

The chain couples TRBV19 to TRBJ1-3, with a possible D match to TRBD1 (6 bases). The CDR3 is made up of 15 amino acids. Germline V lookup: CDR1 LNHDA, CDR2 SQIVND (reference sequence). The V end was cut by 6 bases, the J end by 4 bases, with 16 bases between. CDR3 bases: TGTGCCAGTAGGGCCTCGCGGGGGCACGGAAACACCATATATTTT. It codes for CASRASRGHGNTIYF. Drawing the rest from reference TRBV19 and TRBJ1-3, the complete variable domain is DGGITQSPKYLFRKEGQNVTLSCEQNLNHDAMYWYRQDPGQGLRLIYYSQIVNDFQKGDIAEGYSVSREKKESFPLTVTSAQKNPTAFYLCASRASRGHGNTIYFGEGSWLTVV.

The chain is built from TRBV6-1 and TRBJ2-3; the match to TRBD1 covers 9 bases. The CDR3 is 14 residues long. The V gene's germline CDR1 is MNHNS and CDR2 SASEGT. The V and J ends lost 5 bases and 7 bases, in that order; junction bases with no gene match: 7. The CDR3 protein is CASSSTGGENTQYF. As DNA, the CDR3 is TGTGCCAGCAGTAGTACAGGGGGCGAAAATACGCAGTATTTT.

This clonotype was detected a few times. CDR3 region: CASSEGVAGGYEQYF. The CDR3 DNA follows: TGTGCCAGCAGTGAGGGGGTGGCGGGGGGCTACGAGCAGTACTTC. V is TRBV25-1 and J is TRBJ2-7; TRBD2 agrees at 8 bases. The CDR3 runs to 15 residues. Looked up from germline, CDR1 is MGHDK and CDR2 is SYGVNS. V dropped 3 bases and J dropped 3; count of bases not matched to a gene: 7.

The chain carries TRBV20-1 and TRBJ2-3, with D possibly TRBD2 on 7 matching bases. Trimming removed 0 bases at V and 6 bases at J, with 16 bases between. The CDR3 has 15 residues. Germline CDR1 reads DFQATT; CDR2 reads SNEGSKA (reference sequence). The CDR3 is CSARDRLEGGDTQYF. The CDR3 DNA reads TGCAGTGCTAGAGATCGGTTAGAGGGGGGGGATACGCAGTATTTT.

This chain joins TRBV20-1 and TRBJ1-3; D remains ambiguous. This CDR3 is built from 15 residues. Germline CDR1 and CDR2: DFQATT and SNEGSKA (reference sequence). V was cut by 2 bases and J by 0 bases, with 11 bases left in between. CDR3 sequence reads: CSARSAGSSGNTIYF. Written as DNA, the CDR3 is TGCAGTGCTAGATCGGCGGGCAGCTCTGGAAACACCATATATTTT.

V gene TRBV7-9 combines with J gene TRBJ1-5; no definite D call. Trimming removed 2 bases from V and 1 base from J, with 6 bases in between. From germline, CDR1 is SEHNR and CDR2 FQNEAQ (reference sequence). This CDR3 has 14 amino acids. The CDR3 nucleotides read TGTGCCAGCAGCTTAAGAGGAAGCAATCAGCCCCAGCATTTT. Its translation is CASSLRGSNQPQHF.

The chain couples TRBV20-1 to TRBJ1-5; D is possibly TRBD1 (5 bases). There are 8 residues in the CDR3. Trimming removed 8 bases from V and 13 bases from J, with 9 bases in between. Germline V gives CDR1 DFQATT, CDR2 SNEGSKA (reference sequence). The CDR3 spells CSPGGQHF. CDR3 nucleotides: TGCAGTCCCGGGGGGCAGCATTTT.

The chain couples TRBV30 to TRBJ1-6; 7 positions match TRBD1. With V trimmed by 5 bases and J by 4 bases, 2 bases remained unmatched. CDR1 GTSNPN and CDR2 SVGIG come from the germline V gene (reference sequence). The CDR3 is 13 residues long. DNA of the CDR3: TGTGCCTGGGCGGGACAGTATAATTCACCCCTCCACTTT. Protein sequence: CAWAGQYNSPLHF.

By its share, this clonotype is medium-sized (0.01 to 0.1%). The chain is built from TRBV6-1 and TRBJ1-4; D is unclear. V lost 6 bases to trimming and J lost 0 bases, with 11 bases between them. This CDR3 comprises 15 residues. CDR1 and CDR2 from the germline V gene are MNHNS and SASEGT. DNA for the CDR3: TGTGCCAGCAGGCACACTGAGGCAACTAATGAAAAACTGTTTTTT. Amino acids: CASRHTEATNEKLFF.

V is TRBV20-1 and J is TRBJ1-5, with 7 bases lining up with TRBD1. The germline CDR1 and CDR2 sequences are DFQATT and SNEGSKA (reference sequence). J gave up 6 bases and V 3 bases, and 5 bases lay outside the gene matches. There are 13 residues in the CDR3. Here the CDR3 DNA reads TGCAGTGCTAGGACAGGGAGAGGTCAGCCCCAGCATTTT. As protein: CSARTGRGQPQHF.

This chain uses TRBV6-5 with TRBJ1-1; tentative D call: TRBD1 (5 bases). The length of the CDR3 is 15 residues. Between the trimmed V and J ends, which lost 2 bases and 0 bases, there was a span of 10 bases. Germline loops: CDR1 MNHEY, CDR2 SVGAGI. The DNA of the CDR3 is TGTGCCAGCAGTTACGCCGAACAGGTGAACACTGAAGCTTTCTTT. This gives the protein CASSYAEQVNTEAFF.

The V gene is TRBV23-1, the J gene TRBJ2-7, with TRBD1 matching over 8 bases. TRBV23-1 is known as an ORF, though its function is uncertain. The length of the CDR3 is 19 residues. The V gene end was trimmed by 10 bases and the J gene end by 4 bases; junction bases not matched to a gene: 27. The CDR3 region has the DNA TGCGCCATTGAGGTCCGCGAAGTGGCCCGACAGGGGTTGACTTACGAGCAGTACTTC. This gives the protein CAIEVREVARQGLTYEQYF.